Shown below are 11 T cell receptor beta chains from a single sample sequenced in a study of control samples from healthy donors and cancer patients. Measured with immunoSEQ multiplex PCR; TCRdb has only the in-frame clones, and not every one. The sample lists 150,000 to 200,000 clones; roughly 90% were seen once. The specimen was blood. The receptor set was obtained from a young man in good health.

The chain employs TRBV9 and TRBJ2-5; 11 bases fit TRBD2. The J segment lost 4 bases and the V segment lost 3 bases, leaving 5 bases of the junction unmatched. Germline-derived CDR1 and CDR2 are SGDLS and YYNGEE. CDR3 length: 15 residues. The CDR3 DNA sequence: TGTGCCAGCAGCGCGATAGCGGGGGGGCGAGAGACCCAGTACTTC. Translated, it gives CASSAIAGGRETQYF.

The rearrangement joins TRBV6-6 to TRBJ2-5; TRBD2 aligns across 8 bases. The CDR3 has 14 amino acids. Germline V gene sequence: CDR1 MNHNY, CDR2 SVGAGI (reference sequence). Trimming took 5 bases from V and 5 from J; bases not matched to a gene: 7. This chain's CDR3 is CASSQKSGGETQYF. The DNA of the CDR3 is TGTGCCAGCAGTCAGAAGAGCGGGGGCGAGACCCAGTACTTC.

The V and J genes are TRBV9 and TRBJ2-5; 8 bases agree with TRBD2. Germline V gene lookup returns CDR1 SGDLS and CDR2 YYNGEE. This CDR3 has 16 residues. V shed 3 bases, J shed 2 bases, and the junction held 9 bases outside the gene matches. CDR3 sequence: CASSGGAGGFQETQYF. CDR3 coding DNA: TGTGCCAGCAGCGGCGGGGCGGGGGGCTTTCAAGAGACCCAGTACTTC.

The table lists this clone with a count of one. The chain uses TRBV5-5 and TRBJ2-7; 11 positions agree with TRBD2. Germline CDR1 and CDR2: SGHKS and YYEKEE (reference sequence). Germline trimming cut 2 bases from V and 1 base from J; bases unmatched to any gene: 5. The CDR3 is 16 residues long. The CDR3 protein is CASSFASGGLSYEQYF. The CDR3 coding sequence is TGTGCCAGCAGCTTCGCTAGCGGGGGGTTATCCTACGAGCAGTACTTC.

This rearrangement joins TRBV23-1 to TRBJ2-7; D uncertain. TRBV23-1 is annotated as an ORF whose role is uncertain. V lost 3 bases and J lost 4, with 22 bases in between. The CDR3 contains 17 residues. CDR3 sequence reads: CASSHHLLRFFVYEQYF. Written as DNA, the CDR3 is TGCGCCAGCAGTCACCATCTCCTTCGTTTCTTCGTTTACGAGCAGTACTTC.

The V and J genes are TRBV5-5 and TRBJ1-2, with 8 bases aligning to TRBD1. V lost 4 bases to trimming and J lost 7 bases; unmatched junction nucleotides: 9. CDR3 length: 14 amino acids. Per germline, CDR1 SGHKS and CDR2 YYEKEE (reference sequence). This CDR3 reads CASSQGQVSGGYTF. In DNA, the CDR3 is TGTGCCAGCAGCCAGGGACAGGTATCGGGTGGCTACACCTTC.

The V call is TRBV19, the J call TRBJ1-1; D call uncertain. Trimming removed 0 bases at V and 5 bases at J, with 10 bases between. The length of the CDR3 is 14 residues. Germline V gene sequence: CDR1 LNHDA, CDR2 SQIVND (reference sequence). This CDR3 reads CASSIEVGSTEAFF. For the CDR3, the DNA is TGTGCCAGTAGTATAGAAGTAGGGTCTACTGAAGCTTTCTTT.

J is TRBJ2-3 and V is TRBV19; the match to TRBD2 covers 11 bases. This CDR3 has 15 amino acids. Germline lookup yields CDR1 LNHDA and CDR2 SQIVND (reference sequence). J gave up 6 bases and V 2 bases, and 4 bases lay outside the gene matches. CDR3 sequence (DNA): TGTGCCAGTAGTATACCTAGCGGGGGGTCGGATACGCAGTATTTT. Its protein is CASSIPSGGSDTQYF. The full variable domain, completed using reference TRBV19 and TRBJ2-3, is DGGITQSPKYLFRKEGQNVTLSCEQNLNHDAMYWYRQDPGQGLRLIYYSQIVNDFQKGDIAEGYSVSREKKESFPLTVTSAQKNPTAFYLCASSIPSGGSDTQYFGPGTRLTVL.

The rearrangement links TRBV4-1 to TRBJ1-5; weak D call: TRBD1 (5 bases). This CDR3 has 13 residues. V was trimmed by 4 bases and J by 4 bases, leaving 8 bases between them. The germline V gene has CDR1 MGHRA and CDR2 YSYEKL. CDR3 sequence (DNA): TGCGCCAGCAGCCGGGGGGTAAATCAGCCCCAGCATTTT. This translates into CASSRGVNQPQHF.

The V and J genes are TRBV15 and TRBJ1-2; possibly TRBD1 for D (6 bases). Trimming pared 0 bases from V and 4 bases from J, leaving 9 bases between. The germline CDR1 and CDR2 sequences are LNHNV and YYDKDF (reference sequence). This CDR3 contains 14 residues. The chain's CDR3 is CATSRDQGTYGYTF. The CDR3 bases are TGTGCCACCAGCAGAGATCAGGGGACCTATGGCTACACCTTC.

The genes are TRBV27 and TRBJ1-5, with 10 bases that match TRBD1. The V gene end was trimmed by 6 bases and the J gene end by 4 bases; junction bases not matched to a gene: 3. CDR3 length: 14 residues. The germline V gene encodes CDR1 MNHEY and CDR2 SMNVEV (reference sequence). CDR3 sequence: CASRLGQGNQPQHF. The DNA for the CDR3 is TGTGCCAGCAGACTGGGACAGGGGAATCAGCCCCAGCATTTT.